This T cell receptor (beta chain) appears in the sequencing data of a study of human T cells and chemical hapten exposure. Across the study: Small pooled library volume differences chiefly drove per-sample TCR yield variation.

With V trimmed by 6 bases and J by 11 bases, 15 bases remained unmatched. CDR1 is MDHEN, CDR2 SYDVKM, per germline. This CDR3 has 15 residues. MiXCR was run by TCRdb on the RACE reads, yielding one entry per CDR3 protein. The sample holds roughly 110,000 distinct CDR3 sequences, 10% to 15% seen once. Of note for this clonotype: Its specificity is unknown.

Overall study results and limits: Alopecia affected the donors, so their immune response may differ from healthy people's.

Time point indicated: pre-sensitization, week 0. Treatment reported: therapeutic diphenylcyclopropenone sensitization with weekly scalp DPC. This specimen was whole blood, taken in connection with sensitization to the hapten diphenylcyclopropenone (DPC). This clonotype was obtained from a woman between 50 and 59 years old with alopecia areata. Some clones in this sample may be carry-over from other donors' samples. The rearrangement uses TRBV28 and TRBJ1-4, with 7 bases matching TRBD1. CDR3 nucleotides: TGTGCCAGCAGCTCCGGGACAGTGTCAAGGGGGAAACTGTTTTTT. Encoded protein: CASSSGTVSRGKLFF.